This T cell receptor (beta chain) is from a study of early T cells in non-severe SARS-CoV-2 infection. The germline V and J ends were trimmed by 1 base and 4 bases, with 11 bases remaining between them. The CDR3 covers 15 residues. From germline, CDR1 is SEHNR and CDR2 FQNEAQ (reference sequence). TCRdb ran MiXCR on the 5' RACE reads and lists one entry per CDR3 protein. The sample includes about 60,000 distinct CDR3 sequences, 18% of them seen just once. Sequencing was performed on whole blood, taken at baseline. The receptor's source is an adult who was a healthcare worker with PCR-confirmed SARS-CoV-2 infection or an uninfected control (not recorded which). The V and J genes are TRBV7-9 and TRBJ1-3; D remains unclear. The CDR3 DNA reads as TGTGCCAGCAGCTTAGGAGCTATGGAGGGAAACACCATATATTTT. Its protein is CASSLGAMEGNTIYF.